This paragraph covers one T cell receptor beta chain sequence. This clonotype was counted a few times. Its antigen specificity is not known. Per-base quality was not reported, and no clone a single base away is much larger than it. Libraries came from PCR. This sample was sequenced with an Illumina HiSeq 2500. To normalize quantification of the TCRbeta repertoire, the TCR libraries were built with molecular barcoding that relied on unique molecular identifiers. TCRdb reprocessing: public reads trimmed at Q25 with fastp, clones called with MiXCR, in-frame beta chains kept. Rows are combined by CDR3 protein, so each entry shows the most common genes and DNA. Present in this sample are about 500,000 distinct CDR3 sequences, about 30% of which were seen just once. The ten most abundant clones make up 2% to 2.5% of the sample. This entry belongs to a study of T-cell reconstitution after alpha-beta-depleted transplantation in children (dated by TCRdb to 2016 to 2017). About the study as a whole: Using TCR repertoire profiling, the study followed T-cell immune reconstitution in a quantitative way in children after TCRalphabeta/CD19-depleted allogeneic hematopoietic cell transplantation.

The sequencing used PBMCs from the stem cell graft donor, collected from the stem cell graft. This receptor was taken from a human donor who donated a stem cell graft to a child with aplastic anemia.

The CDR3 corresponds to CSASVRVEQYF. The DNA sequence is TGCAGTGCTTCAGTTCGAGTCGAGCAGTACTTC. This chain is built from TRBV20-1 and TRBJ2-7; the D gene cannot be resolved reliably. CDR1 and CDR2 are read off the germline V gene (reference sequence) as DFQATT and SNEGSKA. Cut back by 5 bases and 6 bases, the V and J ends lie 11 bases apart. Including the terminal cysteine and phenylalanine, the CDR3 comprises 11 residues. CDR3 DNA is the only sequence kept; it has 33 bases, read in frame from the first base.